This T cell receptor (beta chain) was sequenced in a study of blood T cell repertoires in COVID-19. The V end lost 3 bases, the J end lost 2 bases, and 8 bases lay between the germline ends. CDR1 is SGHTA and CDR2 is FQGNSA in the germline V gene. The CDR3 spans 14 residues. Original processing methods: Nucleated cell counts were estimated from reference gene primer amplification. The protocol was immunoSEQ multiplex PCR, while the TCRdb copy is restricted to in-frame clones and leaves out a portion. D and trimming come from the DNA, and the V and J calls and clone size come from that table. This sample carries tens of thousands of clones, roughly 80% of them seen once, and the ten largest clones take approximately 6%.

The chain employs TRBV7-2 and TRBJ1-3; possible D gene TRBD1, 6 bases. The origin of this receptor is a human donor in a cohort sampled during active or convalescent COVID-19. Sequenced: peripheral blood. The CDR3 sequence is CASSLRTAGNTIYF. CDR3 sequence (DNA): TGTGCCAGCAGCTTGCGGACAGCTGGAAACACCATATATTTT.